This T cell receptor beta chain was sequenced for a study of shared clonotypes between healthy human individuals. Study-level background: Per-donor plates numbered three CD4 naive, three CD4 memory, two CD8 naive and one CD8 memory.

The V gene end was trimmed by 4 bases and the J gene end by 8 bases; junction bases not matched to a gene: 6. CDR3 length: 14 amino acids. Germline V gene lookup returns CDR1 SGHDN and CDR2 FVKESK. The authors split each subset's genomic DNA evenly across several immunoSEQ plates. Some clones are missing from TCRdb's copy, which holds only in-frame ones; the method was immunoSEQ multiplex PCR. The sample holds about 2.1 million clones, around 93% seen once. Naive CD8 cells, CD45RO-negative and positively selected for CCR7, excluded terminally differentiated effector memory CD45RA+ cells. This chain links TRBV14 with TRBJ2-1; 9 bases fit TRBD2. This clonotype was sampled from a young man in good health. Some clones in this sample may be carry-over from other donors' samples. What was sequenced was naive CD8+ T cells from PBMCs. The CDR3, as DNA: TGTGCCAGCAGCCTAGCGGGAGTAGTAGATGAGCAGTTCTTC. It encodes CASSLAGVVDEQFF.